This record concerns one TCR beta chain sequence. Specified treatment: oral pan-JAK inhibitor, 5-10 mg twice daily. cDNA prepared by RNA extraction and subsequent reverse transcription served as the template for sequencing. This table comes from immunoSEQ multiplex PCR, and its TCRdb copy is limited to in-frame clones, with some not included. The repertoire holds 120,000 or so clones, with over 60% as singletons. V trimming: 2 bases; J trimming: 2 bases; junction bases outside the gene matches: 4. CDR1 and CDR2 (germline): SQVTM, ANQGSEA. There are 14 residues in the CDR3. The record originates from a study of CD8+ T cells in alopecia areata.

This sequence was found in a human donor with alopecia areata. The chain joins TRBV29-1 to TRBJ2-5; TRBD1 aligns across 8 bases. This sample comprised CD4+ T cells sorted from blood, obtained at week 4, from a patient treated with tofacitinib. The CDR3 here is CSVEPRGQQETQYF. In nucleotides, the CDR3 is TGCAGCGTTGAACCCAGGGGGCAACAAGAGACCCAGTACTTC.